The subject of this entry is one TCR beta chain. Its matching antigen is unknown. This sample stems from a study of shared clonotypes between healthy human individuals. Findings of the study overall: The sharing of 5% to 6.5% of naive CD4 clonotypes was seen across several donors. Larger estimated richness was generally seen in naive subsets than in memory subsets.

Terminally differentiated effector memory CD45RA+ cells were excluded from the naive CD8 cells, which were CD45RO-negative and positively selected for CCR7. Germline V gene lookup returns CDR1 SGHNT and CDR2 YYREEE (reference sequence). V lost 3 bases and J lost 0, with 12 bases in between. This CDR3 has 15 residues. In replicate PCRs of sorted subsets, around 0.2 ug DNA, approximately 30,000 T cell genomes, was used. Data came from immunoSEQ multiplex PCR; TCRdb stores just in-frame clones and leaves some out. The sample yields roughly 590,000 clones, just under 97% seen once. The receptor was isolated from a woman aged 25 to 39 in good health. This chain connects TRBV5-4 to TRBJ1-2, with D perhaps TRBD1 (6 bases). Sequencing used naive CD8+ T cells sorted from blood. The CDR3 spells CASSSWTETNYGYTF. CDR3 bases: TGTGCCAGCAGCTCGTGGACAGAAACTAACTATGGCTACACCTTC.